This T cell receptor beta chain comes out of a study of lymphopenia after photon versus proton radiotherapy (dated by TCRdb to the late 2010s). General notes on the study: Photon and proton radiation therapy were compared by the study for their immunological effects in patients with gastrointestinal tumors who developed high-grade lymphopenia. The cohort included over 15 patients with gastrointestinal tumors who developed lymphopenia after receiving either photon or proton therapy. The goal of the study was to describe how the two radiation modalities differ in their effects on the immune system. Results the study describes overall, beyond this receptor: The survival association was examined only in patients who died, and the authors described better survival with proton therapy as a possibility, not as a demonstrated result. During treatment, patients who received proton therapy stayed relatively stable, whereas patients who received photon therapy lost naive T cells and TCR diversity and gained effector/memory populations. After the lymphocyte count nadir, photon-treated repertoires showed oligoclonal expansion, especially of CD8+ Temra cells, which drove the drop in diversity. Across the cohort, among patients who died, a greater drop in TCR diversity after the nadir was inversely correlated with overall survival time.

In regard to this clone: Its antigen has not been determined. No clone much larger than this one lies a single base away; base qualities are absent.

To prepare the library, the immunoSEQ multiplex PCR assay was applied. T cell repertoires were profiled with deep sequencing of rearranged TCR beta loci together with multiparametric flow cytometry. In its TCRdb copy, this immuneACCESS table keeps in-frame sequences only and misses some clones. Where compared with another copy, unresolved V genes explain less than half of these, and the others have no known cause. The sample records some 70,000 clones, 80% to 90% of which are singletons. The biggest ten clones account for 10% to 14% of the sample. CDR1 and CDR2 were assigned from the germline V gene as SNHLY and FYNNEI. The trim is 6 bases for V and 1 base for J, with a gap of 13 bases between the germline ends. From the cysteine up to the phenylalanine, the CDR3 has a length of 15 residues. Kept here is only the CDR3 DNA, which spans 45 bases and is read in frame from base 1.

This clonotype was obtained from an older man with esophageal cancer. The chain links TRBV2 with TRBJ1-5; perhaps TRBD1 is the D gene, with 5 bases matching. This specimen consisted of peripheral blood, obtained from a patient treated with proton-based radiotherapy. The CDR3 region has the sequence CASSEIGVSNQPQHF. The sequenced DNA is TGTGCCAGCAGCGAAATAGGGGTAAGCAATCAGCCCCAGCATTTT.